Below, 29 T cell receptor beta chains from the same sample are listed, as sequenced in a study of regulatory and conventional T cells in RAG deficiency. Using immunoSEQ multiplex PCR, the repertoire was profiled, and TCRdb retains in-frame clones only, with some absent. Among 45,000 or so clones listed, 85% to 90% were seen once. Blood CD4+ CD25-low CD127-high conventional T cells supplied the genomic DNA template. These records were also assigned to another study, of regulatory T cells. As reported in that work: Amplification used 52 TRBV primers and 13 TRBJ primers.

Specimen: CD4+ effector T cells sorted from blood. These receptors were taken from a human donor in good health.

V is TRBV11-2 and J is TRBJ2-4; possibly TRBD1 for D (7 bases). Germline V lookup: CDR1 SGHAT, CDR2 FQNNGV. The CDR3 is made up of 14 amino acids. The V end was cut by 5 bases, the J end by 6 bases, with 14 bases between. In DNA form, the CDR3 reads TGTGCCAGCAGCGGAGGGACAGCGGTAAACATTCAGTACTTC. It is translated as CASSGGTAVNIQYF.

The chain recombines TRBV9 with TRBJ1-1; no clear D gene. CDR3 length equals 13 residues. The V gene's germline CDR1 is SGDLS and CDR2 YYNGEE. The V end lost 1 base, the J end lost 11 bases, and 15 bases lay between the germline ends. The CDR3 nucleotides are TGTGCCAGCAGCGTACCAGGAAGGTTGGAGGCTTTCTTT. This gives the protein CASSVPGRLEAFF. The full variable domain, with the rest looked up from reference TRBV9 and TRBJ1-1, is DSGVTQTPKHLITATGQRVTLRCSPRSGDLSVYWYQQSLDQGLQFLIQYYNGEERAKGNILERFSAQQFPDLHSELNLSSLELGDSALYFCASSVPGRLEAFFGQGTRLTVV.

The J gene is TRBJ1-2, the V gene TRBV9; no clear D. This CDR3 has 14 residues. Germline V gene lookup returns CDR1 SGDLS and CDR2 YYNGEE. V was shortened by 6 bases and J by 3 bases, with 15 bases between the two germline ends. CDR3 region: CASNKVGDYYGYTF. DNA of the CDR3: TGTGCCAGCAACAAAGTCGGGGATTACTATGGCTACACCTTC.

V and J are TRBV18 and TRBJ1-1; TRBD1 might be the D (6 bases). Germline loops: CDR1 KGHSH, CDR2 LQKENI. CDR3 length equals 17 residues. The ends were cut back, 4 bases at V and 0 bases at J, with 18 bases in the middle. The CDR3, as DNA: TGTGCCAGCTCACTAAGATCGACAGGAAGCATGAACACTGAAGCTTTCTTT. It translates to CASSLRSTGSMNTEAFF.

The chain carries TRBV5-1 and TRBJ2-1; 9 positions agree with TRBD2. V trimming: 4 bases; J trimming: 10 bases; junction bases outside the gene matches: 6. The germline V gene encodes CDR1 SGHRS and CDR2 YFSETQ. The CDR3 sequence is 13 residues long. The CDR3 DNA reads TGCGCCAGCAGCGCTAGCGGGGTGGGAGAGCAGTTCTTC. Protein sequence: CASSASGVGEQFF. Drawing the rest from reference TRBV5-1 and TRBJ2-1, the complete variable domain is KAGVTQTPRYLIKTRGQQVTLSCSPISGHRSVSWYQQTPGQGLQFLFEYFSETQRNKGNFPGRFSGRQFSNSRSEMNVSTLELGDSALYLCASSASGVGEQFFGPGTRLTVL.

The V call is TRBV30, the J call TRBJ2-2, with TRBD2 matching 14 bases. The CDR3 covers 20 residues. The J segment lost 5 bases and the V segment lost 2 bases, leaving 16 bases of the junction unmatched. Looked up from germline, CDR1 is GTSNPN and CDR2 is SVGIG (reference sequence). The CDR3 DNA sequence: TGTGCCTGGAGTCCCGCCGGGACTAGCGGGAGTCCGGTTGGTACCGGGGAGCTGTTTTTT. It yields the protein CAWSPAGTSGSPVGTGELFF.

This chain joins TRBV13 and TRBJ1-1, with no clear D. Trimming left V 7 bases short and J 10 bases short, with 19 bases between. Germline CDR1 reads PRHDT; CDR2 reads FYEKMQ (reference sequence). CDR3 length equals 13 residues. The chain's CDR3 is CASTTMDRARAFF. The CDR3, as DNA: TGTGCCAGCACTACTATGGACCGGGCGCGAGCTTTCTTT.

The gene calls are TRBV10-1 and TRBJ2-2; maybe TRBD2 (5 bases). The V end was cut by 5 bases, the J end by 6 bases, with 13 bases between. This CDR3 contains 14 residues. Germline-derived CDR1 and CDR2 are WNHNN and SYGVQD (reference sequence). CDR3 loop: CASSRYRGAGELFF. The CDR3 coding sequence is TGCGCCAGCAGTAGATACCGGGGAGCCGGGGAGCTGTTTTTT.

J is TRBJ1-3 and V is TRBV19; D not certain. The V end was cut by 5 bases, the J end by 2 bases, with 7 bases between. Germline values: CDR1 LNHDA, CDR2 SQIVND (reference sequence). This CDR3 contains 13 residues. CDR3 bases: TGTGCCAGTAGTTCTCGAACTGGAAACACCATATATTTT. As protein: CASSSRTGNTIYF.

The chain uses TRBV30 and TRBJ1-4; perhaps TRBD1 as D (5 bases). The CDR3 has 16 amino acids. The germline CDR1 and CDR2 sequences are GTSNPN and SVGIG (reference sequence). With 2 bases removed from V and 1 base from J, the gap between germline ends came to 14 bases. The DNA for the CDR3 is TGTGCCTGGAGTCCCCTGGGGGGGGAAACTAATGAAAAACTGTTTTTT. Amino acids: CAWSPLGGETNEKLFF.

The chain joins TRBV12-5 to TRBJ2-1; unclear D gene. This CDR3 contains 13 residues. V dropped 7 bases and J dropped 1 base, with 8 bases sitting between them. The germline gives CDR1 LGHNT, CDR2 FRNRAP. Here the CDR3 reads CASAGPSYNEQFF. Here the CDR3 DNA reads TGTGCTAGTGCCGGACCTTCCTACAATGAGCAGTTCTTC.

V gene TRBV11-3 combines with J gene TRBJ2-2; D remains unclear. The V gene's germline CDR1 is SGHNT and CDR2 YENEEA. The CDR3 is 16 residues long. Trimming shortened V by 0 bases and J by 2 bases, and 10 bases separated the two germline ends. The CDR3 sequence: CASSLDRLVNTGELFF. In DNA, the CDR3 is TGTGCCAGCAGCTTAGATCGACTTGTCAACACCGGGGAGCTGTTTTTT.

On this clone itself: The identical CDR3 is also encoded by other nucleotide sequences in the sample. The genes are TRBV5-6 and TRBJ1-2; D unresolved. Germline V gene lookup returns CDR1 SGHDT and CDR2 YYEEEE. V lost 6 bases and J 4 bases, leaving 16 bases between the germline ends. The CDR3 contains 14 residues. CDR3 DNA sequence: TGTGCCAGCAATTCTGGATCAACCAGCTATGGCTACACCTTC. Translating it yields CASNSGSTSYGYTF.

This clone was found once. The chain recombines TRBV20-1 with TRBJ2-1; D gene ambiguous. Germline CDR1 and CDR2: DFQATT and SNEGSKA (reference sequence). There are 11 residues in the CDR3. The V and J ends lost 2 bases and 7 bases respectively, with 6 bases between them. CDR3 bases: TGCAGTGCTAGACCGTGGAATGAGCAGTTCTTC. Amino acid sequence: CSARPWNEQFF.

This sequence joins TRBV6-6 and TRBJ1-2; a weak D match, TRBD1 (5 bases). The CDR3 consists of 13 residues. Germline CDR1 is MNHNY and CDR2 is SVGAGI (reference sequence). V shed 2 bases and J shed 8 bases, with 12 bases lying between them. CDR3 residues: CASSYEGNVGYTF. Written as DNA, the CDR3 is TGTGCCAGCAGTTACGAGGGGAACGTAGGCTACACCTTC.

The genes are TRBV6-4 and TRBJ1-1, with 8 nucleotides matching TRBD1. The germline V gene has CDR1 MRHNA and CDR2 SNTAGT. The V segment lost 7 bases and the J segment 0 bases; nucleotides outside the gene matches: 4. The CDR3 length is 14 residues. CDR3 residues: CASTRTGLNTEAFF. CDR3 nucleotides: TGTGCCAGCACCAGGACAGGGTTGAACACTGAAGCTTTCTTT.

V and J are TRBV11-3 and TRBJ2-1, with TRBD2 identical over 9 bases. The germline V gene has CDR1 SGHNT and CDR2 YENEEA. V trimming: 8 bases; J trimming: 5 bases; junction bases outside the gene matches: 7. The CDR3 runs 14 residues. This CDR3 is CASYDSGSHNEQFF. The DNA for the CDR3 is TGTGCCAGCTACGATAGCGGGAGCCACAATGAGCAGTTCTTC. The full variable domain, completed using reference TRBV11-3 and TRBJ2-1, is EAGVVQSPRYKIIEKKQPVAFWCNPISGHNTLYWYLQNLGQGPELLIRYENEEAVDDSQLPKDRFSAERLKGVDSTLKIQPAELGDSAVYLCASYDSGSHNEQFFGPGTRLTVL.

As concerns this clone: Other DNA sequences of this sample code for an identical CDR3. V usage is TRBV9 and J usage is TRBJ1-2, with 9 bases fitting TRBD1. CDR3 length: 18 amino acids. V shed 4 bases, J shed 1 base, and the junction held 14 bases outside the gene matches. Germline CDR1 reads SGDLS; CDR2 reads YYNGEE. The CDR3 nucleotides read TGTGCCAGCAGCACTCGACCGGGGACAGGGACCCTTAACTATGGCTACACCTTC. This gives the protein CASSTRPGTGTLNYGYTF.

V and J are TRBV4-1 and TRBJ2-7; the D gene is possibly TRBD1 (7 bases). Between the trimmed V and J ends, which lost 2 bases and 4 bases, there was a span of 15 bases. In germline, CDR1 is MGHRA, CDR2 YSYEKL. The CDR3 extends over 15 amino acids. The DNA of the CDR3 is TGCGCCAGCAGCCAACTGACAGGGACTGGATACGAGCAGTACTTC. This translates into CASSQLTGTGYEQYF.

This chain uses TRBV10-3 with TRBJ1-2; perhaps TRBD1 as D (6 bases). Germline V CDR1 and CDR2: ENHRY, SYGVKD. The V gene lost 0 bases and the J gene lost 2 bases, with 10 bases spanning the gap. CDR3 length: 15 amino acids. DNA for the CDR3: TGTGCCATCAGTGAGTCCACAGGGCAAAACTATGGCTACACCTTC. Residues: CAISESTGQNYGYTF.

This chain links TRBV29-1 with TRBJ2-4; 8 nucleotides agree with TRBD1. Looked up from germline, CDR1 is SQVTM and CDR2 is ANQGSEA. There are 15 residues in the CDR3. J lost 6 bases, V lost 4 bases, and 11 bases had no gene match. The CDR3 region is CSVGARTGLGNIQYF. The DNA for the CDR3 is TGCAGCGTTGGAGCCCGGACAGGGCTAGGAAACATTCAGTACTTC. Together with reference TRBV29-1 and TRBJ2-4, the CDR3 gives the full variable domain: SAVISQKPSRDICQRGTSLTIQCQVDSQVTMMFWYRQQPGQSLTLIATANQGSEATYESGFVIDKFPISRPNLTFSTLTVSNMSPEDSSIYLCSVGARTGLGNIQYFGAGTRLSVL.

The chain carries TRBV2 and TRBJ1-6, with a tentative D call TRBD1 (5 bases). The CDR3 loop spans 13 amino acids. Germline V gene data show CDR1 as SNHLY and CDR2 as FYNNEI. V lost 10 bases and J 7 bases, leaving 14 bases between the germline ends. In DNA, the CDR3 is TGTGCCACCGGGGGGACGGAAAATTCACCCCTCCACTTT. Protein: CATGGTENSPLHF.

This clone appeared a single time. V is TRBV29-1 and J is TRBJ2-5; no reliable D call. The end of the DNA fits TRBJ2-7 better, so the J call may be wrong. Germline loops: CDR1 SQVTM, CDR2 ANQGSEA. The CDR3 totals 13 residues. The CDR3 is CSVMDRSSYEQYF. Written as DNA, the CDR3 is TGCAGCGTAATGGATAGGAGCTCCTACGAGCAGTACTTC.

The chain is built from TRBV5-1 and TRBJ2-4, with D perhaps given as TRBD1 or TRBD2 (6 bases each). This CDR3 is 14 amino acids long. V dropped 4 bases and J dropped 9 bases, with 17 bases sitting between them. Germline V CDR1 and CDR2: SGHRS, YFSETQ. The CDR3 region has the DNA TGCGCCAGCAGCGGAGGGACACCCATGGGCATTCAGTACTTC. This sequence encodes CASSGGTPMGIQYF.

Note on this clone: The junction and the germline gene differ at one end; a read error may be behind it. The chain recombines TRBV30 with TRBJ2-5; D uncertain. The CDR3 totals 13 residues. Germline V CDR1 and CDR2: GTSNPN, SVGIG (reference sequence). The CDR3, as DNA: TGTGCCTGGAGTGTACATCTTCAAGAGACCCGGTACTTC. Amino acids: CAWSVHLQETRYF.

The gene calls are TRBV27 and TRBJ1-5, with a possible D match to TRBD1 (5 bases). The CDR3 length is 15 residues. The germline CDR1 and CDR2 sequences are MNHEY and SMNVEV (reference sequence). Trimming pared 8 bases from V and 6 bases from J, leaving 20 bases between. The CDR3 here is CASGRGGVSIQPQHF. The CDR3 coding sequence is TGTGCCAGCGGGCGAGGAGGGGTTAGTATTCAGCCCCAGCATTTT.

This clone was seen a handful of times. The rearrangement uses TRBV15 and TRBJ1-6; 8 positions agree with TRBD1. The CDR3 loop spans 18 amino acids. The V gene's germline CDR1 is LNHNV and CDR2 YYDKDF (reference sequence). Unmatched junction bases numbered 8, after V lost 4 bases and J lost 0 bases. CDR3 sequence: CATSTDRGSGSYNSPLHF. Written as DNA, the CDR3 is TGTGCCACCAGCACCGACAGGGGCTCGGGCTCCTATAATTCACCCCTCCACTTT.

The chain links TRBV6-1 to TRBJ2-7, with D maybe TRBD2 (5 bases). Germline V CDR1 and CDR2: MNHNS, SASEGT. V shed 4 bases and J shed 0 bases, with 10 bases lying between them. The CDR3 spans 14 residues. The CDR3 region has the DNA TGTGCCAGCAGTGTCCGGGGAAGCTCCTACGAGCAGTACTTC. Translating it yields CASSVRGSSYEQYF.

J is TRBJ1-2 and V is TRBV27; 10 bases agree with TRBD1. J lost 7 bases, V lost 3 bases, and 2 bases had no gene match. The germline V gene encodes CDR1 MNHEY and CDR2 SMNVEV (reference sequence). The CDR3 has 13 residues. The chain's CDR3 is CASSFRDRGGYTF. The CDR3 bases are TGTGCCAGCAGTTTCCGGGACAGGGGTGGCTACACCTTC.